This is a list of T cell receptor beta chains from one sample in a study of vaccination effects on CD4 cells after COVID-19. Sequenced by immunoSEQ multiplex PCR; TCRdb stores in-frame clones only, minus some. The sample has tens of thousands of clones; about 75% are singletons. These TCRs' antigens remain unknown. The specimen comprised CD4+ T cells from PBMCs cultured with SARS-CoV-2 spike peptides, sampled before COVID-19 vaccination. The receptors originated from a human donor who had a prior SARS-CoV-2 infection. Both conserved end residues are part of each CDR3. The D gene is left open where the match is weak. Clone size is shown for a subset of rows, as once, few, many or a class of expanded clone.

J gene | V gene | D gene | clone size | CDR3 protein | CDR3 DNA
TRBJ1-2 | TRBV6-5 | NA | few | CASTRSQGWYGYTF | TGTGCCAGCACCCGAAGTCAGGGCTGGTATGGCTACACCTTC
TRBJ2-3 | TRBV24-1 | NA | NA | CATRGSGTDTQYF | TGTGCCACCAGGGGTAGCGGCACAGATACGCAGTATTTT
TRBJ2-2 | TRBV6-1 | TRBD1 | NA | CASSGTRDRGFTGELFF | TGTGCCAGCAGTGGGACCCGGGACAGGGGGTTTACCGGGGAGCTGTTTTTT
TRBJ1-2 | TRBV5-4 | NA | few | CASKYGVANYGYTF | TGTGCCAGCAAGTATGGGGTTGCTAACTATGGCTACACCTTC
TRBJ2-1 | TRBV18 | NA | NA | CASSPPIPGPPYNEQFF | TGTGCCAGCTCACCACCGATCCCGGGACCCCCCTACAATGAGCAGTTCTTC
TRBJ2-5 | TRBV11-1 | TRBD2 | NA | CASSRRGGRNLETQYF | TGTGCCAGCAGCCGTCGGGGGGGTAGGAATTTGGAGACCCAGTACTTC
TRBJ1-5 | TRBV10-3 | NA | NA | CAISPDRNQPQHF | TGTGCCATCAGCCCCGACAGGAATCAGCCCCAGCATTTT
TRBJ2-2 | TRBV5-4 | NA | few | CASSDGTGELFF | TGTGCCAGCAGCGACGGGACCGGGGAGCTGTTTTTT
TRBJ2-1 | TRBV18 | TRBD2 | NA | CASSPSGGAGNEQFF | TGTGCCAGCTCACCCAGCGGGGGGGCTGGTAATGAGCAGTTCTTC
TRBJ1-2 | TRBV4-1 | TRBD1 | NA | CASSQPRDRGLRGYTF | TGCGCCAGCAGCCAGCCCCGGGACAGGGGTTTAAGAGGCTACACCTTC
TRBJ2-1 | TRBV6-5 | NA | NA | CASSPPGWEQFF | TGTGCCAGCAGTCCACCCGGGTGGGAGCAGTTCTTC
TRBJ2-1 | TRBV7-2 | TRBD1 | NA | CASSQDRGRYEQFF | TGTGCCAGCAGTCAGGACAGGGGGCGGTATGAGCAGTTCTTC
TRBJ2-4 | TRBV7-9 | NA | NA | CASSQRGLAKNIQYF | TGTGCCAGCAGCCAAAGGGGGTTAGCCAAAAACATTCAGTACTTC
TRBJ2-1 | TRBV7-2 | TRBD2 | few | CASSPWVAGVSRQFF | TGTGCCAGCAGCCCCTGGGTAGCGGGAGTGAGTCGGCAGTTCTTC
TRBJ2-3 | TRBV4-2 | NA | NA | CASRVEDGTDTQYF | TGTGCCAGCAGAGTAGAAGACGGCACAGATACGCAGTATTTT
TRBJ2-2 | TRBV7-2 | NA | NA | CASSLDLGTGELFF | TGTGCCAGCAGCTTAGACTTAGGGACCGGGGAGCTGTTTTTT
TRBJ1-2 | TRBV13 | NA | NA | CASIRGGRGNGYTF | TGTGCCAGCATAAGGGGAGGAAGGGGAAATGGCTACACCTTC
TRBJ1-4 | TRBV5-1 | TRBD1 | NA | CASSLVPDRGGSLFF | TGCGCCAGCAGCTTAGTCCCCGACAGGGGGGGAAGTCTGTTTTTT
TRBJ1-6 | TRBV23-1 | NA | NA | CASSREAQGSPLHF | TGCGCCAGCAGTCGGGAGGCCCAGGGGTCACCCCTCCACTTT
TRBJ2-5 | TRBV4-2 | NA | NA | CASSQGDTWGTQETQYF | TGTGCCAGCAGCCAAGGAGACACCTGGGGCACCCAAGAGACCCAGTACTTC
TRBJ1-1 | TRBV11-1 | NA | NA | CASSFRGENTEAFF | TGTGCCAGCAGCTTCCGCGGGGAGAACACTGAAGCTTTCTTT
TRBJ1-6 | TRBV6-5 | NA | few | CASSYDRNSPLHF | TGTGCCAGCAGTTACGATCGGAATTCACCCCTCCACTTT
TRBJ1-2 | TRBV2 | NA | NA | CASRATERYGYTF | TGTGCCAGCAGAGCCACGGAAAGGTATGGCTACACCTTC
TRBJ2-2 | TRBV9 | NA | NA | CASSVVAYNTGELFF | TGTGCCAGCAGCGTAGTAGCGTACAACACCGGGGAGCTGTTTTTT
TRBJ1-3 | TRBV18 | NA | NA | CASSPVILDSGNTIYF | TGTGCCAGCTCACCAGTTATACTGGACTCTGGAAACACCATATATTTT
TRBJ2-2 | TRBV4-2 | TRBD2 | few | CASSLRGGKNTGELFF | TGTGCCAGCAGCCTTCGCGGGGGGAAGAACACCGGGGAGCTGTTTTTT
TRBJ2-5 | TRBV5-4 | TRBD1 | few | CASSDEPGGRETQYF | TGTGCCAGCAGCGACGAACCAGGGGGCAGAGAGACCCAGTACTTC
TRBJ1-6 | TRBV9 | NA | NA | CASSVGGSSYNSPLHF | TGTGCCAGCAGCGTAGGTGGGTCCTCCTATAATTCACCCCTCCACTTT
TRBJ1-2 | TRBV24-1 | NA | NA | CATSDLNSGVEDYGYTF | TGTGCCACCAGTGATTTGAATTCGGGGGTTGAGGACTATGGCTACACCTTC
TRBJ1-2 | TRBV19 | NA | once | CASSRSTVNYGYTF | TGTGCCAGTAGTAGATCCACAGTTAACTATGGCTACACCTTC
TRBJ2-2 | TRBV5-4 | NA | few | CASSLAARTGNTGELFF | TGTGCCAGCAGCTTGGCCGCACGCACCGGGAACACCGGGGAGCTGTTTTTT